This record covers a single TCR beta chain. The target antigen is unknown. Germline lookup yields CDR1 SGHAT and CDR2 FQNNGV. This CDR3 has 15 residues. After removal of 3 bases from V and 5 bases from J, the junction contained 3 bases not matched to a gene. The data are from a study of OX40 agonist ivuxolimab in advanced cancers. About the study: Earlier treatment with anti-PD-1, anti-PD-L1 or anti-CTLA-4 was permitted, and around 36% had received some. Study-wide findings and caveats: Partly responding patients at 0.1-3.0 mg/kg showed some of the smallest clonal expansion. Dosing at 0.1 to 3.0 mg/kg was accompanied by clonal expansion of CD4+ and CD8+ blood T cells by week 6.

Blood was sampled at baseline, cycle 4 day 1, and cycle 7 day 1. TCRdb's copy holds only in-frame clones and misses some; the assay was immunoSEQ multiplex PCR. The sample lists tens of thousands of clones, about four fifths occurring once. This material consisted of CD4+ or CD8+ T cells sorted from blood, taken in a trial of the OX40 agonist ivuxolimab. This clonotype was obtained from an adult with an advanced solid tumor such as melanoma, head and neck, liver or kidney cancer. The chain carries TRBV11-2 and TRBJ2-1, with 11 bases aligning to TRBD2. The CDR3 nucleotides read TGTGCCAGCAGCTTTACTAGCGGGGGAAACAATGAGCAGTTCTTC. Encoded protein: CASSFTSGGNNEQFF.